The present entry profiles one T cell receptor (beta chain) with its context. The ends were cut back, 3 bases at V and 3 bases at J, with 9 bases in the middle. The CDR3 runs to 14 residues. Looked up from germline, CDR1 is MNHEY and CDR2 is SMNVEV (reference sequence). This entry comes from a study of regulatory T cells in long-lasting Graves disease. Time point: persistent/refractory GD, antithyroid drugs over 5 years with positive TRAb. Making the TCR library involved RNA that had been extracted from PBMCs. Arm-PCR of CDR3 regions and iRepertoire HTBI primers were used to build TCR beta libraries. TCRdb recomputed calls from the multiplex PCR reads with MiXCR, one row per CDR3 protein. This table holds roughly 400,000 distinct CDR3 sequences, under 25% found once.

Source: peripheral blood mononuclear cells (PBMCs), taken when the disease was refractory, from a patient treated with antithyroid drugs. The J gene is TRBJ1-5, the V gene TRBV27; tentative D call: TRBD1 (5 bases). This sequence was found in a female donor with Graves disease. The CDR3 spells CASSLDTYNQPQHF. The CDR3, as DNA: TGTGCCAGCAGTTTGGACACCTACAATCAGCCCCAGCATTTT.